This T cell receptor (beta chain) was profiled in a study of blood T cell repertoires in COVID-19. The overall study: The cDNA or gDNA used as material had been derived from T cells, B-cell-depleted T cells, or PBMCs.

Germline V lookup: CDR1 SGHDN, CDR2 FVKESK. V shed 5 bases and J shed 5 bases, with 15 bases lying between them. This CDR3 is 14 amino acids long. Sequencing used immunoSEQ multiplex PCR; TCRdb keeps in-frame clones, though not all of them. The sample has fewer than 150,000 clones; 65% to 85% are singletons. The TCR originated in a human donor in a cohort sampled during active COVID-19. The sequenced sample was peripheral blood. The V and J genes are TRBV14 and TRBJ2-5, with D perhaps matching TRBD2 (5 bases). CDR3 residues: CASSLWYGGETQYF. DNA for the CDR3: TGTGCCAGCAGCTTGTGGTATGGCGGGGAGACCCAGTACTTC.